These T cell receptor beta chains were read from a single sample in a study of shared clonotypes between healthy human individuals. TCRdb's table, derived via immunoSEQ multiplex PCR, lists solely in-frame clones and lacks some. The table records millions of clones, just under 95% of them present only once. The source material was naive CD8+ T cells sorted from blood. Receptors were obtained from a man between 18 and 35 years old in good health. CDR3s include the opening cysteine and the closing phenylalanine or tryptophan. Fields, in order: CDR3 protein, CDR3 DNA, V gene, D gene, J gene, clone size. D genes are given only for firm matches. Clone size is not always given. Where it is, it says once, few, many or a class for expanded clones.

CASSLGRAAEQYF	TGTGCCAGCAGTTTAGGCAGGGCCGCGGAGCAGTACTTC	TRBV27	.	TRBJ2-7	once
CASSPPGQGAYEQFF	TGTGCCAGCAGTCCGCCGGGACAGGGGGCGTATGAGCAGTTCTTC	TRBV6-5	TRBD1	TRBJ2-1	many
CASSLDLSDIYEQYF	TGCGCCAGCAGCTTGGACTTGTCGGACATCTACGAGCAGTACTTC	TRBV5-1	.	TRBJ2-7	.
CASRGDSSYNEQFF	TGTGCCAGCAGGGGGGACAGTTCCTACAATGAGCAGTTCTTC	TRBV7-6	TRBD1	TRBJ2-1	.
CASSVGGLRGDPEQYF	TGTGCCAGCAGCGTAGGAGGTTTGCGGGGGGATCCCGAGCAGTACTTC	TRBV9	TRBD2	TRBJ2-7	.
CASSWGGGGGYNEQFF	TGCGCCAGCAGCTGGGGTGGCGGCGGGGGATACAATGAGCAGTTCTTC	TRBV5-1	TRBD2	TRBJ2-1	.
CASSSEPGQQIYGYTF	TGTGCCAGCAGCTCCGAACCGGGACAGCAAATCTATGGCTACACCTTC	TRBV7-6	TRBD1	TRBJ1-2	.
CASSPSAGKISYEQYF	TGTGCCAGCAGTCCCTCTGCAGGGAAAATCTCCTACGAGCAGTACTTC	TRBV27	.	TRBJ2-7	.
CASSPYVGDQFYEQYF	TGTGCCAGTAGTCCCTATGTAGGGGACCAGTTCTACGAGCAGTACTTC	TRBV19	.	TRBJ2-7	.
CASSASGGSTDTQYF	TGTGCCAGCAGCGCAAGCGGGGGAAGCACAGATACGCAGTATTTT	TRBV9	TRBD2	TRBJ2-3	.
CASSPAWGGDSPLHF	TGTGCCAGCAGCCCTGCCTGGGGTGGTGATTCACCCCTCCACTTT	TRBV5-6	.	TRBJ1-6	.
CASSSGPNNGSPLHF	TGTGCCAGCAGCTCGGGACCCAACAATGGGTCACCCCTCCACTTT	TRBV5-6	.	TRBJ1-6	.
CASSRAPQVYEQYF	TGTGCCAGCAGTAGGGCACCTCAGGTTTACGAGCAGTACTTC	TRBV2	.	TRBJ2-7	.
CASSGGSTDTQYF	TGTGCCAGCTCCGGGGGTAGCACAGATACGCAGTATTTT	TRBV11-3	.	TRBJ2-3	.
CASSGSGPSWTGELFF	TGCGCCAGCAGTGGTTCAGGACCCTCCTGGACCGGGGAGCTGTTTTTT	TRBV10-2	.	TRBJ2-2	.
CASSPRVSGNTIYF	TGTGCCAGCAGCCCTCGGGTCTCTGGAAACACCATATATTTT	TRBV11-2	.	TRBJ1-3	.
CASTLTGANSPLHF	TGTGCCAGCACTTTGACAGGGGCTAATTCACCCCTCCACTTT	TRBV2	TRBD1	TRBJ1-6	.
CASSFAQGTGELFF	TGTGCCAGCAGCTTCGCGCAGGGCACCGGGGAGCTGTTTTTT	TRBV7-8	.	TRBJ2-2	.
CASSERFTGELFF	TGCGCCAGCAGTGAGAGGTTTACGGGGGAGCTGTTTTTT	TRBV10-1	.	TRBJ2-2	.
CASSLDKGLGNTIYF	TGTGCCAGCAGCCTGGACAAGGGCCTCGGAAACACCATATATTTT	TRBV7-6	.	TRBJ1-3	.
CASSFGDSYEQYF	TGTGCCAGCAGCTTCGGGGACTCCTACGAGCAGTACTTC	TRBV5-5	.	TRBJ2-7	.
CASSLAGADQPQHF	TGTGCCAGCAGCTTGGCAGGGGCGGATCAGCCCCAGCATTTT	TRBV5-7	.	TRBJ1-5	.
CASSHTSGTTQETQYF	TGTGCCAGCAGTCACACTAGCGGAACCACTCAAGAGACCCAGTACTTC	TRBV2	TRBD2	TRBJ2-5	once
CASSLTGYYEQYF	TGTGCCAGCAGCTTAACGGGTTACTACGAGCAGTACTTC	TRBV11-1	.	TRBJ2-7	.
CASGSGGRADYEQYF	TGTGCCAGCGGGTCCGGCGGGAGGGCCGATTACGAGCAGTACTTC	TRBV7-6	TRBD2	TRBJ2-7	.
CASSFGPGGGNEQYF	TGTGCCAGCAGCTTTGGACCGGGGGGCGGTAACGAGCAGTACTTC	TRBV11-2	.	TRBJ2-7	.
CASSLLGFQETQYF	TGTGCCAGCAGTTTATTAGGGTTTCAAGAGACCCAGTACTTC	TRBV27	.	TRBJ2-5	.
CASSSRLAGGYNEQFF	TGTGCCAGCAGTTCTCGACTAGCGGGGGGCTACAATGAGCAGTTCTTC	TRBV27	TRBD2	TRBJ2-1	.
CASSLAPDTQYF	TGTGCCAGCAGCCTAGCACCAGATACGCAGTATTTT	TRBV7-8	.	TRBJ2-3	.
CSVEGGSNYGYTF	TGCAGCGTTGAAGGCGGTTCTAACTATGGCTACACCTTC	TRBV29-1	.	TRBJ1-2	.
CASSLEQGFGGYTF	TGCGCCAGCAGCTTGGAACAGGGTTTTGGTGGCTACACCTTC	TRBV5-1	.	TRBJ1-2	.
CASLQGFGTDTQYF	TGTGCCAGCCTACAGGGGTTCGGCACAGATACGCAGTATTTT	TRBV7-8	TRBD1	TRBJ2-3	.
CASSLTDSHFYEQYF	TGTGCCAGCAGTTTAACGGACAGCCACTTCTACGAGCAGTACTTC	TRBV27	.	TRBJ2-7	.
CASSPGESTEAFF	TGTGCCAGCAGTCCCGGAGAATCCACTGAAGCTTTCTTT	TRBV6-5	.	TRBJ1-1	.
CASSLGPLTGYDYGYTF	TGTGCCAGCAGCTTAGGCCCCTTGACAGGGTACGACTATGGCTACACCTTC	TRBV7-6	TRBD1	TRBJ1-2	.
CASSLTGTGGDEQYF	TGCGCCAGCAGCTTAACCGGGACAGGGGGCGACGAGCAGTACTTC	TRBV5-1	TRBD1	TRBJ2-7	once
CASNLEGDTEAFF	TGTGCCAGCAACCTCGAGGGGGACACTGAAGCTTTCTTT	TRBV9	.	TRBJ1-1	.
CASSEPDGETQYF	TGCGCCAGCAGTGAGCCAGACGGGGAGACCCAGTACTTC	TRBV10-1	.	TRBJ2-5	.
CASSLTLLTEDTQYF	TGTGCCAGCAGCTTAACCCTTTTGACCGAGGATACGCAGTATTTT	TRBV7-3	.	TRBJ2-3	.